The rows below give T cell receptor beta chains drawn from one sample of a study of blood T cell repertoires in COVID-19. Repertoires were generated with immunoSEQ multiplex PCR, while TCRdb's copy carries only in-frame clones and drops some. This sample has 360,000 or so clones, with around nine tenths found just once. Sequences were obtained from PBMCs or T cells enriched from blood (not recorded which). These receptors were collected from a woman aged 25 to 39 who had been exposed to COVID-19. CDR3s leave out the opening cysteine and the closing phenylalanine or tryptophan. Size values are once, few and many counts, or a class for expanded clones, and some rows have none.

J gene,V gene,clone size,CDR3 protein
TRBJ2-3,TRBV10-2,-,ASRSDLAAVRDTQY
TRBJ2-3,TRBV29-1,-,SVEAFPRSTDTQY
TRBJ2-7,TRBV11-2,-,ASSLDTSGSYEQY
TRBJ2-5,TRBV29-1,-,SVLREMGWETQY
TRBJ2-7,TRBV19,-,ASSKEGLAGGPAYEQY
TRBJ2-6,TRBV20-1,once,SASFQAGANVLT
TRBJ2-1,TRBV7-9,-,ASSTDTYNEQF
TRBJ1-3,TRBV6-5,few,ASRKGDSGNTIY
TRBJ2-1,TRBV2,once,ASSGPAGGINEQF
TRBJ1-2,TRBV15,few,ATSRATEGQWNGYT
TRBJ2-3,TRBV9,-,ASSVVGRGTDTQY
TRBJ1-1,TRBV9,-,ASSAGDRGLGEAF
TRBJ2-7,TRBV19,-,ASSIKGLAGEEQY
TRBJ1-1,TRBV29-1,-,SVATGNTEAF
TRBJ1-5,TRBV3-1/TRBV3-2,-,ASSFSPGGSNQPQH
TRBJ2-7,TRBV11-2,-,ASRLTGGDYEQY
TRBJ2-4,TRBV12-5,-,ASGLVLGSGSLLAKNIQY
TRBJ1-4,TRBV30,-,AWSGTGPNLATNEKLF
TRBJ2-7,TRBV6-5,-,ASSLAGGPSREQY
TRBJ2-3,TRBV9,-,ASSVYAAGDTLTSTDTQY
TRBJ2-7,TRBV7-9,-,ASSLPQGLGYEQY
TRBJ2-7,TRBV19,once,ASSSQRDYEQY
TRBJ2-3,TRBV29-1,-,SVVRGAGVADTQY
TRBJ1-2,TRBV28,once,ASSLLGREGYGYT
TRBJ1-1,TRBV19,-,ASSRRDMANTEAF
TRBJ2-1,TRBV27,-,ASSLPPSSGRKYEQF
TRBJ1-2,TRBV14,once,ASSLGQGRGYT
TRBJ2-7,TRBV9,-,ASSVGATEQY
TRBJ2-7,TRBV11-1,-,ASSLGRGSYEQY
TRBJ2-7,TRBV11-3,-,ASSYYYEQY
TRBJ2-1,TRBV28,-,ASISRQATGRQF
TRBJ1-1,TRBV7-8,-,ASSLVLAGTEAF
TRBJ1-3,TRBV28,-,ASSLLNSGNTIY
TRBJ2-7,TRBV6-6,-,ASSIKEFAHEQY
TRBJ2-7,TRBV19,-,ASSSSGIGEQY
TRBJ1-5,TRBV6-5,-,ASSLRREQPQH
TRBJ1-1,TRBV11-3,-,ASSLGTGTGWRSTEAF
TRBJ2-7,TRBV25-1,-,ASSGTETYEQY
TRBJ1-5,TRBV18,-,ASSPGTGASNQPQH
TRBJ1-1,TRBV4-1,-,ASSQGQALNTEAF
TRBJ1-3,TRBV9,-,ASSTGQSSGNTIY
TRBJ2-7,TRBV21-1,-,ASSKGGARVLPHYEQY
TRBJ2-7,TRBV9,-,ASGSGGVSYEQY
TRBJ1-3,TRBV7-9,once,ASSFWTGDGNTIY
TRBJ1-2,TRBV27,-,ASSAIRGLGYGYT
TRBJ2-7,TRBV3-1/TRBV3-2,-,ASSLPSGEQY
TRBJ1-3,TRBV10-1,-,ASSGGTGGFSGNTIY
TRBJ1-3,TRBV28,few,ASSDRDIPAPSIY
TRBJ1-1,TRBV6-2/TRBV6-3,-,ASSHDRAMNTEAF
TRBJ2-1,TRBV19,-,ASKRVAGRNEQF
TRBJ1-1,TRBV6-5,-,AGGSPGATEAF
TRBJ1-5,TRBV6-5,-,ASRSGQGDQPQH
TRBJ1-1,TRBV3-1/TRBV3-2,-,ASSHLGQEAF